This TCR beta chain was identified during a study of OX40 agonist ivuxolimab in advanced cancers. Study-wide context: Ivuxolimab was a fully human IgG2 agonistic monoclonal antibody targeting the costimulatory receptor OX40 (CD134). Intravenous ivuxolimab was administered to patients every 2 weeks at six dose levels: 0.01, 0.1, 0.3, 1.5, 3 and 10 mg/kg. Of the approximately 50 patients in dose escalation, around 19 had hepatocellular carcinoma, some 15 had melanoma, 9 had renal cell carcinoma and 9 had head and neck cancer. In the dose-escalation cohort, 65% to 90% of patients were male, and the mean age was about 55 years, with a range of about 23 to 85. Patients were allowed to have had prior anti-PD-1, anti-PD-L1 or anti-CTLA-4 therapy, and approximately 40% of the dose-escalation patients had previously received checkpoint inhibitors. Partial responses were achieved by three dose-escalation patients, of whom one had hepatocellular carcinoma and two had cutaneous melanoma. The purpose of peripheral TCRbeta sequencing was to test whether ivuxolimab changed TCR sequence diversity and led to clonal T-cell expansion. The paper reports the monotherapy dose-escalation portion (N ≈ 50 patients) of the phase I ivuxolimab trial.

The germline V gene yields MNHEY for CDR1 and SVGAGI for CDR2. The CDR3 covers 14 residues, taking in both the cysteine and the phenylalanine. The only DNA kept is the CDR3, 42 bases in frame from the first base. The V end gives up 4 bases and the J end 7 bases, leaving 5 bases in the junction not matched to a gene. This clone was seen only a few times. This clone's antigen is unknown. Within one base of it there is no much larger clone, and no base qualities were kept. Genomic DNA was isolated from the sorted cells so that the TCRbeta CDR3 region could be sequenced. TCRbeta CDR3 regions were sequenced using the immunoSEQ Assay. Imported from immuneACCESS, the table was reduced by TCRdb to in-frame sequences with V and J called. These copies leave out some clones; in studies compared against another copy, an unresolved V gene accounts for under half, and the cause of the remainder is not known. For this sample the table gives under 75,000 clones, of which around 83% were detected only once. Around 0.78% of the sample belongs to the ten largest clones.

Patients with autoimmune disease history or receiving systemic immunosuppression were excluded from the trial. Peripheral blood for TCR sequencing was collected from all dose cohorts at baseline, on cycle 4 day 1, and on cycle 7 day 1. The samples were drawn from a first-in-human, open-label, multicenter phase I dose-escalation trial of ivuxolimab. Adults with locally advanced or metastatic melanoma, renal cell carcinoma, hepatocellular carcinoma or head and neck squamous cell carcinoma were enrolled in the trial. CD4+ and CD8+ T cells were sorted separately from peripheral blood before TCR sequencing. The research as a whole found: At doses from 0.1 to 3.0 mg/kg, clonal expansion was seen in both CD4+ and CD8+ blood T cells between baseline and week 6. Low levels of normalized T-cell clonal expansion were also seen in some nonresponding patients. Partial responders in the 0.1-3.0 mg/kg groups had among the lowest normalized peripheral clonal expansion, especially among CD8+ T cells. Which antigens the clonally expanded peripheral T cells were specific for was not determined. After ivuxolimab, CD8+ T cells had more expanded clones than CD4+ T cells on average.

Here the sequenced sample was CD4+ or CD8+ T cells sorted from blood, taken in a trial of the OX40 agonist ivuxolimab. This sequence was found in an adult with an advanced solid tumor such as melanoma, head and neck, liver or kidney cancer. The rearranged chain carries TRBV6-5 and TRBJ1-2, with 11 middle bases fitting TRBD1. The nucleotides read TGTGCCAGCAGTTGGACAGGGGGCACACGTGGCTACACCTTC. Translation gives CASSWTGGTRGYTF.